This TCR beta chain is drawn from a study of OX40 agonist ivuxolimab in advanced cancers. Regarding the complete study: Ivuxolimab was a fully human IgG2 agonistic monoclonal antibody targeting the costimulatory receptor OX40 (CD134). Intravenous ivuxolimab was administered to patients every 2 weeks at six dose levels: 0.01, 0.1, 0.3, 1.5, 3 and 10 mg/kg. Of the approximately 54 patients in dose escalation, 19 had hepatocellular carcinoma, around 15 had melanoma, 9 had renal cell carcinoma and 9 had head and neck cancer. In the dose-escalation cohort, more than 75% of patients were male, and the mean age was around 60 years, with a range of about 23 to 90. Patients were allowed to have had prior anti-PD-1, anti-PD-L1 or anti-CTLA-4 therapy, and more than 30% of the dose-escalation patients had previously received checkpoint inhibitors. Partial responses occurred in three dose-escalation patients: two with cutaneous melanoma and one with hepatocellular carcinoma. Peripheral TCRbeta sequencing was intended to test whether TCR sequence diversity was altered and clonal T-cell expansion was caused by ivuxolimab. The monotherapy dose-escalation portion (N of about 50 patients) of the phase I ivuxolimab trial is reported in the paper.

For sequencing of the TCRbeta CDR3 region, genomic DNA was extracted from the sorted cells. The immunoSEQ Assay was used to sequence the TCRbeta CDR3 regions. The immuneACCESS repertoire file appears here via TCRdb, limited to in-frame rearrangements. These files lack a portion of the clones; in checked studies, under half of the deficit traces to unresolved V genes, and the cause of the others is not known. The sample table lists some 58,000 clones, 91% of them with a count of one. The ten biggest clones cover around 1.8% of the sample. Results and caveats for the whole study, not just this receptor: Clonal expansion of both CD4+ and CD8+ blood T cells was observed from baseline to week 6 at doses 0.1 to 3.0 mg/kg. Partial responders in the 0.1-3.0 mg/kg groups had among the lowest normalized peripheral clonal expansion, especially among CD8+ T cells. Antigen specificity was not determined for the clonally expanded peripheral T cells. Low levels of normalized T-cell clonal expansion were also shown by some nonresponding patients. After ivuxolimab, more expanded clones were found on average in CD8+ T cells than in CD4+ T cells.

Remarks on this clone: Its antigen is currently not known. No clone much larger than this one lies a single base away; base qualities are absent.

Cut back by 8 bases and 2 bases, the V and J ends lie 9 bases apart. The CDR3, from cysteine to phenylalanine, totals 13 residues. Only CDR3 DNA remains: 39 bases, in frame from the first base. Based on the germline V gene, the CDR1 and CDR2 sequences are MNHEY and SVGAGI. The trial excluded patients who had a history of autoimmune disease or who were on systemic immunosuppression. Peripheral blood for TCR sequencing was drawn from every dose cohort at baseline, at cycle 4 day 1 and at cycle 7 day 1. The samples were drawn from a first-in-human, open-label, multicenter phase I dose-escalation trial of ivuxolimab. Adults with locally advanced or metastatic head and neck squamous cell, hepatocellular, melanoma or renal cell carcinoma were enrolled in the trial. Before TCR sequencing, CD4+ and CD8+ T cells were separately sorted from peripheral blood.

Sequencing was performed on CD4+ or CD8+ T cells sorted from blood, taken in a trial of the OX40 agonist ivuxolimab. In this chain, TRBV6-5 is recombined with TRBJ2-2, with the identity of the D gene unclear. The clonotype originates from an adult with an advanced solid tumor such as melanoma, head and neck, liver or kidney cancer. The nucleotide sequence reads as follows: TGTGCCAGCCACCGGAGCAACACCGGGGAGCTGTTTTTT. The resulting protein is CASHRSNTGELFF.